Listed below are T cell receptor beta chains from one sample, sequenced in a study of post-analysis software for immune sequencing data. Each CDR3 protein is one row after TCRdb ran MiXCR on the PCR reads. The sample carries hundreds of thousands of distinct CDR3 sequences, around 50% recorded once. The sample taken for sequencing was blood. These receptors were collected from a girl aged 5 to 17 with multiple sclerosis. Both conserved end residues are part of each CDR3. A D gene is named only where the DNA matches it firmly. The size entry is marked missing in some rows and otherwise reads once, few, many or a size class.

TRBJ1-2 | . | TRBV11-2 | . | CASSLLEIANYGYTF | TGTGCCAGCAGCCTTCTCGAAATAGCTAACTATGGCTACACCTTC
TRBJ2-7 | . | TRBV29-1 | TRBD1 | CSVEVHPGGTYEQYF | TGCAGCGTTGAAGTGCATCCAGGGGGCACCTACGAGCAGTACTTC
TRBJ1-2 | . | TRBV28 | . | CASSSSGENYGYTF | TGTGCCAGCAGTTCGTCTGGGGAAAACTATGGCTACACCTTC
TRBJ2-7 | . | TRBV28 | TRBD2 | CASSSAGTSAYEQYF | TGTGCCAGCAGCTCAGCCGGGACTAGCGCCTACGAGCAGTACTTC
TRBJ2-7 | . | TRBV6-6 | . | CASSLPLSGPSYEQYF | TGTGCCAGCAGTCTCCCCCTCAGCGGCCCTTCCTACGAGCAGTACTTC
TRBJ1-6 | . | TRBV6-6 | TRBD1 | CASSYSGQTYLGPLHF | TGTGCCAGCAGTTACTCGGGACAGACCTACCTCGGGCCCCTCCACTTT
TRBJ2-1 | . | TRBV7-2 | . | CASSLGSGVREQFF | TGTGCCAGCAGCTTAGGCTCGGGGGTGAGGGAGCAGTTCTTC
TRBJ2-1 | . | TRBV7-2 | . | CASSSPTTLYNEQFF | TGTGCCAGCAGCTCCCCGACGACACTTTACAATGAGCAGTTCTTC
TRBJ2-3 | . | TRBV29-1 | . | CNAPTGSSTDTQYF | TGCAACGCTCCTACAGGCTCTAGCACAGATACGCAGTATTTT
TRBJ2-5 | . | TRBV2 | TRBD1 | CASNGQASEETQYF | TGTGCCAGCAACGGACAGGCCTCGGAAGAGACCCAGTACTTC
TRBJ2-5 | . | TRBV12-3/TRBV12-4 | . | CASRPSRLQETQYF | TGTGCCAGCAGACCTTCACGCCTTCAAGAGACCCAGTACTTC
TRBJ2-1 | . | TRBV4-1 | TRBD2 | CASSQKSTSETYNEQFF | TGCGCCAGCAGCCAAAAATCGACTAGCGAGACCTACAATGAGCAGTTCTTC
TRBJ1-5 | . | TRBV2 | . | CASSGNNQPQHF | TGTGCCAGCAGTGGCAACAATCAGCCCCAGCATTTT
TRBJ2-7 | . | TRBV20-1 | . | CSAREQGWGYEQYF | TGCAGTGCTAGAGAGCAGGGATGGGGCTACGAGCAGTACTTC
TRBJ2-7 | . | TRBV29-1 | . | CSVGGLSEQYF | TGCAGCGTTGGCGGGCTAAGCGAGCAGTACTTC
TRBJ2-7 | . | TRBV4-1 | TRBD2 | CASRPTSGRGYEQYF | TGCGCCAGCAGACCGACTAGCGGACGGGGTTACGAGCAGTACTTC
TRBJ2-3 | . | TRBV4-1 | . | CASSQVGGIGRSDTQYF | TGCGCCAGCAGCCAAGTGGGGGGCATAGGACGGTCCGATACGCAGTATTTT
TRBJ2-5 | . | TRBV7-7 | TRBD2 | CASSFPGTSSTQYF | TGTGCCAGCAGCTTTCCCGGGACTAGCTCTACCCAGTACTTC
TRBJ2-7 | . | TRBV7-6 | TRBD2 | CASSPLPGTSGTYEQYF | TGTGCCAGCAGCCCACTCCCAGGGACTAGCGGGACCTACGAGCAGTACTTC
TRBJ2-4 | many | TRBV29-1 | . | CSVGQGGNIQYF | TGCAGCGTTGGGCAGGGGGGAAACATTCAGTACTTC
TRBJ2-7 | many | TRBV5-1 | TRBD2 | CASSLAGSSYEQYF | TGTGCCAGCAGCTTAGCGGGCAGCTCCTACGAGCAGTACTTC
TRBJ2-7 | . | TRBV6-5 | . | CASSYLGDEQYF | TGTGCCAGCAGTTACTTAGGGGACGAGCAGTACTTC
TRBJ2-7 | . | TRBV15 | . | CATSTELGSSYEQYF | TGTGCCACCAGCACAGAACTAGGGAGCTCCTACGAGCAGTACTTC
TRBJ1-6 | . | TRBV12-3/TRBV12-4 | . | CASSSGLPRNSPLHF | TGTGCCAGCAGTTCCGGCCTCCCGCGGAATTCACCCCTCCACTTT
TRBJ2-6 | . | TRBV10-3 | TRBD1 | CAQPADRGSSGANVLTF | TGTGCCCAACCAGCGGACAGGGGATCTTCTGGGGCCAACGTCCTGACTTTC
TRBJ1-2 | . | TRBV5-1 | . | CASSLAGTYGYTF | TGCGCCAGCAGCTTGGCCGGCACCTATGGCTACACCTTC
TRBJ2-5 | . | TRBV3-1 | . | CASSQEGLYQETQNF | TGTGCCAGCAGCCAAGAAGGGTTGTACCAAGAGACCCAGAACTTC
TRBJ1-1 | . | TRBV29-1 | TRBD1 | CSVRTGYTEAFF | TGCAGCGTGAGGACAGGATACACTGAAGCTTTCTTT
TRBJ2-1 | . | TRBV11-3 | TRBD1 | CASSPGRRDSSYNEQFF | TGTGCCAGCAGCCCCGGGCGCCGGGACAGCTCCTACAATGAGCAGTTCTTC
TRBJ1-2 | . | TRBV7-8 | . | CASSLVSGDLIYGYTF | TGTGCCAGCAGCTTAGTATCCGGAGACTTAATCTATGGCTACACCTTC
TRBJ1-2 | . | TRBV27 | . | CASRRTVAGGYTF | TGTGCCAGCAGGAGGACAGTGGCAGGTGGCTACACCTTC
TRBJ2-1 | once | TRBV20-1 | TRBD1 | CSKSGQGRHEQFF | TGCAGTAAATCGGGACAGGGGAGACATGAGCAGTTCTTC
TRBJ2-5 | . | TRBV18 | . | CASSRTLLGGTEETQYF | TGTGCCAGCTCCCGAACCCTTCTCGGGGGGACAGAAGAGACCCAGTACTTC
TRBJ2-7 | . | TRBV20-1 | TRBD1 | CSAQGKSSYEQYF | TGCAGTGCACAGGGGAAGAGCTCCTACGAGCAGTACTTC
TRBJ1-1 | . | TRBV12-3/TRBV12-4 | . | CVSSPGLIPNTEAFF | TGTGTCAGCAGTCCCGGACTCATTCCAAACACTGAAGCTTTCTTT
TRBJ2-7 | few | TRBV29-1 | . | CSAEKQANEQYF | TGCAGCGCCGAAAAGCAGGCAAACGAGCAGTACTTC
TRBJ2-3 | . | TRBV29-1 | TRBD1 | CSVRTGGTDTQYF | TGCAGCGTGCGGACAGGGGGCACAGATACGCAGTATTTT
TRBJ2-4 | . | TRBV20-1 | TRBD2 | CSARQSGGKNIQYF | TGCAGTGCCCGCCAGAGCGGGGGTAAAAACATTCAGTACTTC
TRBJ2-1 | . | TRBV5-1 | . | CASSKEEGIINEQFF | TGCGCCAGCAGCAAGGAGGAGGGTATCATCAATGAGCAGTTCTTC
TRBJ2-6 | . | TRBV5-1 | . | CASSLTGNGANVLTF | TGCGCCAGCAGCTTGACAGGGAACGGGGCCAACGTCCTGACTTTC
TRBJ2-7 | . | TRBV12-3/TRBV12-4 | . | CASSGQFEQYF | TGTGCCAGCAGTGGACAGTTCGAGCAGTACTTC
TRBJ2-1 | few | TRBV5-1 | . | CASSLVTVGEQFF | TGCGCCAGCAGCTTGGTTACGGTGGGGGAGCAGTTCTTC
TRBJ2-1 | . | TRBV20-1 | TRBD2 | CSASSSGNHNEQFF | TGCAGTGCTAGCTCTAGCGGGAATCACAATGAGCAGTTCTTC
TRBJ1-5 | . | TRBV6-1 | . | CASSEVRSWGSNQPQHF | TGTGCCAGCAGTGAAGTGAGGTCATGGGGGAGCAATCAGCCCCAGCATTTT
TRBJ2-3 | . | TRBV12-3/TRBV12-4 | . | CASSLKSDTQYF | TGTGCCAGCAGTCTCAAGTCCGATACGCAGTATTTT
TRBJ2-7 | few | TRBV7-6 | TRBD2 | CASSPGSGGPYEQYF | TGTGCCAGCAGTCCTGGGAGCGGGGGGCCCTACGAGCAGTACTTC
TRBJ1-1 | . | TRBV12-3/TRBV12-4 | TRBD1 | CASRTGQGMSFF | TGTGCCAGCAGGACGGGACAGGGGATGTCTTTCTTT
TRBJ1-1 | . | TRBV7-2 | . | CASSPRWTHTEAFF | TGTGCCAGCAGCCCTCGATGGACCCACACTGAAGCTTTCTTT
TRBJ2-1 | . | TRBV5-1 | TRBD2 | CASSGLAGKERGEQFF | TGCGCCAGCAGCGGACTAGCGGGGAAGGAAAGGGGTGAGCAGTTCTTC
TRBJ2-3 | . | TRBV20-1 | . | CSASKGSRTDTQYF | TGCAGTGCTAGTAAGGGGTCTCGCACAGATACGCAGTATTTT
TRBJ2-1 | . | TRBV20-1 | TRBD2 | CSARDPASGTYNEQFF | TGCAGTGCTAGAGATCCCGCTAGCGGGACATACAATGAGCAGTTCTTC
TRBJ2-3 | . | TRBV7-9 | . | CASSFGSGTDTQYF | TGTGCCAGCAGCTTCGGGTCTGGCACAGATACGCAGTATTTT
TRBJ1-2 | . | TRBV4-1 | . | CASSQEAGQYYGYTF | TGCGCCAGCAGCCAAGAGGCAGGGCAGTACTATGGCTACACCTTC
TRBJ2-1 | few | TRBV20-1 | . | CSANGVYNEQFF | TGCAGTGCTAACGGGGTCTACAATGAGCAGTTCTTC
TRBJ2-5 | . | TRBV7-9 | TRBD2 | CASSQWGGYGETQYF | TGTGCCAGCAGTCAATGGGGGGGTTATGGAGAGACCCAGTACTTC
TRBJ2-3 | . | TRBV29-1 | . | CSVAQKFTDTQYF | TGCAGCGTTGCCCAGAAATTCACAGATACGCAGTATTTT
TRBJ2-5 | few | TRBV29-1 | . | CSVVAHQETQYF | TGCAGCGTTGTGGCGCACCAAGAGACCCAGTACTTC
TRBJ2-7 | . | TRBV5-1 | TRBD2 | CASSPRTGGHLGTQYF | TGCGCCAGCAGCCCCAGGACGGGAGGACACTTGGGTACCCAGTACTTC
TRBJ2-3 | . | TRBV20-1 | . | CSARGEFLSIGPDTQYF | TGCAGTGCTAGAGGAGAGTTTTTGTCCATCGGCCCAGATACGCAGTATTTT